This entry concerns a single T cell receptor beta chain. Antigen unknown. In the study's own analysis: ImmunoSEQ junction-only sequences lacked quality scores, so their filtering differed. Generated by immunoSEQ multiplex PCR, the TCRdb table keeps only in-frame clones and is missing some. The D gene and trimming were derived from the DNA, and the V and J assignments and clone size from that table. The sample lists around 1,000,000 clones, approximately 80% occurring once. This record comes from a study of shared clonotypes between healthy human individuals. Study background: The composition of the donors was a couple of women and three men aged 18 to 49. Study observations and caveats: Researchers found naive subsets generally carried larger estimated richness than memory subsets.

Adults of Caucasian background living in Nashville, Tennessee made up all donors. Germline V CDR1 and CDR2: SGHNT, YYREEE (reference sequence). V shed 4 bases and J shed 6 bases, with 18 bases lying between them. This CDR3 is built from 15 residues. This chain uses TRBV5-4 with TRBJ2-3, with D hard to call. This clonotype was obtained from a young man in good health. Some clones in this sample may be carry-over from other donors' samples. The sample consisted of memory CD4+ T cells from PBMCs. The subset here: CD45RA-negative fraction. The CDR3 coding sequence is TGTGCCAGCAGCCCCGGACCCTTCTACGATGATACGCAGTATTTT. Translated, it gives CASSPGPFYDDTQYF.